Sequencing of this T cell receptor (beta chain) was carried out in a study of T cell repertoires in cytomegalovirus infection. Turning to the study itself: HLA-B-restricted CMV epitopes that are well studied were used alongside recently identified HLA-C-restricted ones. The public TCR beta signatures pointed to both CMV infection and matching HLA type. Study findings and constraints: CMV carriers having the relevant HLA were flagged by cumulative public TCR beta family frequency.

TCRdb analysed the reads with MiXCR anew, one entry per CDR3 protein. The sample carries 550,000 to 850,000 distinct CDR3 sequences, approximately 33% recorded once. Comments on this clonotype: What it binds is unknown.

The CDR3 totals 15 residues. Looked up from germline, CDR1 is LNHDA and CDR2 is SQIVND (reference sequence). Between the trimmed V and J ends, which lost 3 bases and 0 bases, there was a span of 9 bases. The TCR originated in a human donor in good health (CMV status not recorded). Some clones in this sample may be carry-over from other donors' samples. The chain couples TRBV19 to TRBJ1-5; D uncertain. The sequenced sample was cultured PBMCs, obtained from culture after CMV antigen stimulation. CDR3 coding DNA: TGTGCCAGTAGTATTCGGTCTGATAGCAATCAGCCCCAGCATTTT. Its translation is CASSIRSDSNQPQHF.